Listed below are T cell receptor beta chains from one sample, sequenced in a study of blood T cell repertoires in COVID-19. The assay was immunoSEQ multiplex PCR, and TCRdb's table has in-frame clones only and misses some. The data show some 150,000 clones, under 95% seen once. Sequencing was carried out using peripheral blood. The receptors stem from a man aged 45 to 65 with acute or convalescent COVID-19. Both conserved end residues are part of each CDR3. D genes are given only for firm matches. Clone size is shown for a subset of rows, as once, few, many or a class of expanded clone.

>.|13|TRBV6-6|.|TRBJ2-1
TGTGCCAGCAGTTCCGCCCGAGTGGATGAGCAGTTCTTC
CASSSARVDEQFF
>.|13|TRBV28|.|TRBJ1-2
TGTGCCAGCTGTGACACGGGGATCTATGGCTACACCTTC
CASCDTGIYGYTF
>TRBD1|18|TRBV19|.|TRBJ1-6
TGTGCCTGGAGGTTGGGGAGGGACAGGAACCCCTATAATTCACCCCTCCACTTT
CAWRLGRDRNPYNSPLHF
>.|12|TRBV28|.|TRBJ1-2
TGTGCCAGCAAGGACTCCCTCTATGGCTACACCTTC
CASKDSLYGYTF
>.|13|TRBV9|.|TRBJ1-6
TGTGCCAGCAGCGACAACAGTTATTCACCCCTCCACTTT
CASSDNSYSPLHF
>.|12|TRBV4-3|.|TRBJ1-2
TGCGCCAGCAGCCAAGTAGCGGGGGACTACACCTTC
CASSQVAGDYTF
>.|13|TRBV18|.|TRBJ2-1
TGTGCCAGCTCACGGGAGGAATACAATGAGCAGTTCTTC
CASSREEYNEQFF
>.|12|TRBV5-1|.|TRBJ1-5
TGCGCCAGCAGCTTGACGGTTCAGCCCCAGCATTTT
CASSLTVQPQHF
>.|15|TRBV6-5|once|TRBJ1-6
TGTGCCAGCAGACGGCCCGACACGGCTAATTCACCCCTCCACTTT
CASRRPDTANSPLHF
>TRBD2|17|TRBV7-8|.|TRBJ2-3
TGTGCCAGCAGCTTAGCCACTAGCGGCACTAGCACAGATACGCAGTATTTT
CASSLATSGTSTDTQYF
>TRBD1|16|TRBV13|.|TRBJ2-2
TGTGCCAGCAGCACACGACGCACAGGGGGCCCCGGGGAGCTGTTTTTT
CASSTRRTGGPGELFF
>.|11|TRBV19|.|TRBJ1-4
TGTGCCAGTTGGTCGAGGGAAAAACTGTTTTTT
CASWSREKLFF
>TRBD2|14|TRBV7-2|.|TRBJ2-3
TGTGCCAGCAGCCCGAGCGGGGGCGCTTATACGCAGTATTTT
CASSPSGGAYTQYF
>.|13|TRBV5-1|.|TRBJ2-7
TGCGCCAGCAGCTTGGGTTCGGTGTGGGAGCAGTACTTC
CASSLGSVWEQYF
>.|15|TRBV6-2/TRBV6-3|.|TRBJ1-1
TGTGCCAGCAGCAAAGTTGGGGCTGGGTCCACTGAAGCTTTCTTT
CASSKVGAGSTEAFF
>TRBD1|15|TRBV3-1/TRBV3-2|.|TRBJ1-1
TGTGCCAGCCGAGTTGGGCAGGGGGGATATACTGAAGCTTTCTTT
CASRVGQGGYTEAFF
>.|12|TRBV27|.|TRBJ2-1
TGTGCCAGCGGACTGGGGTACAATGAGCAGTTCTTC
CASGLGYNEQFF
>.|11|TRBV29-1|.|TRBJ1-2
TGCAGCGTTAATGACAGGCATGGCTACACCTTC
CSVNDRHGYTF
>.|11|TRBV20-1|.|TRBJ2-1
TGCAGTGCTGACGAGCGGGATGAGCAGTTCTTC
CSADERDEQFF
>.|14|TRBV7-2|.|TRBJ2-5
TGTGCCAGCAGCTTAGGGCTAGAGAGTTTGACCCAGTACTTC
CASSLGLESLTQYF
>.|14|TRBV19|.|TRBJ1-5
TGTGCCAGTAGTATAGTTCGGAGCAATCAGCCCCAGCATTTT
CASSIVRSNQPQHF
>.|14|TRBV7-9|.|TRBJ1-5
TGTGCCAGCAGCGACGGAGGAAGGAATCAGCCCCAGCATTTT
CASSDGGRNQPQHF